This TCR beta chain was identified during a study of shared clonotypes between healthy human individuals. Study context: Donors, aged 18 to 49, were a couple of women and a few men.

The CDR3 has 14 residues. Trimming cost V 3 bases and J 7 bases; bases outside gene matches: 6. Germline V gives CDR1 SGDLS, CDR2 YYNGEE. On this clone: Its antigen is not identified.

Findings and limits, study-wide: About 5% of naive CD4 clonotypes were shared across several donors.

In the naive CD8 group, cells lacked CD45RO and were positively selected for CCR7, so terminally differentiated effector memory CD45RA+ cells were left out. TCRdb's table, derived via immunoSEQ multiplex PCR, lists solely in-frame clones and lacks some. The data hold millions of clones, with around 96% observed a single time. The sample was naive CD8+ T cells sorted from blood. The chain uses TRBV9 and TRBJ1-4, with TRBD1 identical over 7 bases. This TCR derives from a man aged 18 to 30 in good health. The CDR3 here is CASSERGLAEKLFF. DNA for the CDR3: TGTGCCAGCAGCGAGAGGGGGCTAGCTGAAAAACTGTTTTTT.